This TCR beta chain is drawn from a study of T-cell memory formation after mild COVID-19. The overall study: TCR clusters were mostly confined to one donor each.

Many counts were recorded for this clonotype. Its antigen is as yet unknown. Study-wide results and limits: Shrinking CD4+ clones were chiefly CM and EM; CD8+ ones were chiefly EMRA.

TCRdb re-analysed the 5' RACE reads in MiXCR, keeping a single row per CDR3 protein. Of 250,000 to 350,000 distinct CDR3 sequences listed, approximately 20% are singletons. This receptor was identified in a man younger than 35 who had mild COVID-19 (a few samples of this study predate the infection). Cell type and time point are not known. The sample comprised PBMCs or a T cell subset sorted from them (not recorded which).

CDR3 amino acids: CASSFALDIRASNEQFF. CDR3 nucleotide sequence: TGCGCCAGCAGCTTCGCCTTGGACATTAGAGCTAGCAATGAGCAGTTCTTC. The genes are TRBV5-1 and TRBJ2-1; D perhaps matches TRBD1 (5 bases). Trimming stripped 2 bases from V and 6 bases from J, with 21 bases between. CDR1 is SGHRS, CDR2 YFSETQ, per germline. The CDR3 covers 17 residues.